The TCR beta chain described here comes from a study of blood T cell repertoires in COVID-19. For the study at large: Sites in the United States, Italy and Spain provided acute and convalescent COVID-19 samples.

CDR1 and CDR2 (germline): SGHDN, FVKESK. The CDR3 runs to 15 residues. The V end was cut by 4 bases, the J end by 8 bases, with 20 bases between. Authors' methods: Amplification from reference gene primers served as the basis for estimated nucleated cell counts. The assay was immunoSEQ multiplex PCR, and TCRdb's table has in-frame clones only and misses some. V and J calls and clone size are as listed in that table; D and trimming were resolved from the DNA. The sample consists of approximately 300,000 clones, roughly nine tenths of them appearing once. V usage is TRBV14 and J usage is TRBJ1-2; possibly TRBD1 for D (5 bases). The sample was peripheral blood. The source is a woman aged 45-60 years who had recovered from COVID-19. The CDR3 DNA reads as TGTGCCAGCAGCCCAGTTGCGGGGCAGCTAGGCGGCTACACCTTC. Translated: CASSPVAGQLGGYTF. Based on the CDR3 plus reference TRBV14 and TRBJ1-2, the full variable domain is EAGVTQFPSHSVIEKGQTVTLRCDPISGHDNLYWYRRVMGKEIKFLLHFVKESKQDESGMPNNRFLAERTGGTYSTLKVQPAELEDSGVYFCASSPVAGQLGGYTFGSGTRLTVV.